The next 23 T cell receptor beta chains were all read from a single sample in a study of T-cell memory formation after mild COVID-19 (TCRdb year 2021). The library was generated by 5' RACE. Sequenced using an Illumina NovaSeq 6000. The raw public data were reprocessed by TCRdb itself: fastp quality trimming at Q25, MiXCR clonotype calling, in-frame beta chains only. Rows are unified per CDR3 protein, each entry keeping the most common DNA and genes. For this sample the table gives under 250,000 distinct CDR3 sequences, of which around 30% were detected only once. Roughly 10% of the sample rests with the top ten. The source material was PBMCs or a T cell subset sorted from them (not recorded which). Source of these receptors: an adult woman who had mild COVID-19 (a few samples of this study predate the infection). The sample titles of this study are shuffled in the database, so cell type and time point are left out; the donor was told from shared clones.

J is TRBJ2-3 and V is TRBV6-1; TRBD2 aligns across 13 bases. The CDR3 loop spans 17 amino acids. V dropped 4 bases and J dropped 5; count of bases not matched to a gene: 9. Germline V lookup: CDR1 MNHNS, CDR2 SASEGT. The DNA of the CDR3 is TGTGCCAGCAGTGGACAACTAGCGGGGGGGCGAGGAGATACGCAGTATTTT. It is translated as CASSGQLAGGRGDTQYF.

In DNA form, the CDR3 reads TGCAGTGCTAGAGATCGTGAGGGGCACTCCTACAATGAGCAGTTCTTC. It encodes CSARDREGHSYNEQFF. The rearrangement links TRBV20-1 to TRBJ2-1; either TRBD1 or TRBD2 may supply D (5 bases each). V lost 0 bases to trimming and J lost 0 bases, with 12 bases between them. Germline V gives CDR1 DFQATT, CDR2 SNEGSKA (reference sequence). The CDR3 extends over 16 amino acids.

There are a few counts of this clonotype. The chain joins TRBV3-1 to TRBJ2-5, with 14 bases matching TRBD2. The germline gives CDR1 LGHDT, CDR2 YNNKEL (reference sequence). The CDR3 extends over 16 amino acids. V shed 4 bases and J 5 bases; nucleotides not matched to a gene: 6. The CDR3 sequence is CASSRRLAGGRETQYF. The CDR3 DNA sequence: TGTGCCAGCAGCCGTAGACTAGCGGGAGGGAGGGAGACCCAGTACTTC.

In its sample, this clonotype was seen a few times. This CDR3 is CASSPRGTASMNTEAFF. In DNA form, the CDR3 reads TGTGCCAGCAGTCCAAGGGGGACAGCTAGCATGAACACTGAAGCTTTCTTT. This chain connects TRBV12-3 or TRBV12-4 to TRBJ1-1, with 7 positions matching TRBD1. The CDR3 extends over 17 amino acids. The trim removed 5 bases at V and 0 bases at J, leaving 12 bases unmatched.

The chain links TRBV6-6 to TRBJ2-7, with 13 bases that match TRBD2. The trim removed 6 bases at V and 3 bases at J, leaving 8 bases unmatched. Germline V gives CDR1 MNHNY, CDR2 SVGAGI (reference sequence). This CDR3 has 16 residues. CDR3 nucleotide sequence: TGTGCCAGCAGCCCTTCCGGGACTAGCGGGATCTACGAGCAGTACTTC. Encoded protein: CASSPSGTSGIYEQYF.

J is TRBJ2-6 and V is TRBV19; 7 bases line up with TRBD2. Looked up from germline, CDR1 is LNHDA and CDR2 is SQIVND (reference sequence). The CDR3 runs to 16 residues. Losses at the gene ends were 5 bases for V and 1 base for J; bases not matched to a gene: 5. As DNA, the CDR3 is TGTGCCAGTAGTCTTTGGGAGGGTTCTGGGGCCAACGTCCTGACTTTC. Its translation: CASSLWEGSGANVLTF. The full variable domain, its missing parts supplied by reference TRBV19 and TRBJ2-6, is DGGITQSPKYLFRKEGQNVTLSCEQNLNHDAMYWYRQDPGQGLRLIYYSQIVNDFQKGDIAEGYSVSREKKESFPLTVTSAQKNPTAFYLCASSLWEGSGANVLTFGAGSRLTVL.

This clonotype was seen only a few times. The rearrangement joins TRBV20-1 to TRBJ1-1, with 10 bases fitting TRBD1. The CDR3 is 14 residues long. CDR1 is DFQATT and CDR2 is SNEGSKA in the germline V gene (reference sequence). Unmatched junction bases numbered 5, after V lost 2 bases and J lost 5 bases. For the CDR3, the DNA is TGCAGTGCTAGATCCGCGGGACAGGGGACTGAAGCTTTCTTT. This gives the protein CSARSAGQGTEAFF.

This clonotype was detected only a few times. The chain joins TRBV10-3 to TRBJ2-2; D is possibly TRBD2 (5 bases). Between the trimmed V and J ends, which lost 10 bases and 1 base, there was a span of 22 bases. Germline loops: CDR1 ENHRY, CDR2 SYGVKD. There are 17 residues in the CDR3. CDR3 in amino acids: CATSATPPGMNTGELFF. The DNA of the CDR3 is TGTGCCACCTCCGCAACCCCCCCCGGGATGAACACCGGGGAGCTGTTTTTT.

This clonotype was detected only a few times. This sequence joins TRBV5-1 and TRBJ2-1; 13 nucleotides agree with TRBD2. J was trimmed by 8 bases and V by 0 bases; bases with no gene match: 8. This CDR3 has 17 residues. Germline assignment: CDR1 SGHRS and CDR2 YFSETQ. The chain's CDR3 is CASSLGTSGSVSDEQFF. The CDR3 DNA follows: TGCGCCAGCAGCTTGGGGACTAGCGGGAGTGTTTCCGATGAGCAGTTCTTC.

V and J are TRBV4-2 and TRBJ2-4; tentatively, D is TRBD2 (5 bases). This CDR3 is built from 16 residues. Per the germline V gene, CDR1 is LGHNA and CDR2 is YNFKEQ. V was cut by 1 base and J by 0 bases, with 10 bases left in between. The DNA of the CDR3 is TGTGCCAGCAGCCAAGCCGGGGAACTAGCCAAAAACATTCAGTACTTC. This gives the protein CASSQAGELAKNIQYF.

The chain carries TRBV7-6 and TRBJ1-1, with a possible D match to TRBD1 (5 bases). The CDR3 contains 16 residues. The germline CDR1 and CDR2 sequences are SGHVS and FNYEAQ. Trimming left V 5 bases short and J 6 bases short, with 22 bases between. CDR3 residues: CASSPHGQGVMAEAFF. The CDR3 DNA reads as TGTGCCAGCAGCCCACATGGGCAGGGCGTTATGGCTGAAGCTTTCTTT. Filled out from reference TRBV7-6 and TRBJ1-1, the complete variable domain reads GAGVSQSPRYKVTKRGQDVALRCDPISGHVSLYWYRQALGQGPEFLTYFNYEAQQDKSGLPNDRFSAERPEGSISTLTIQRTEQRDSAMYRCASSPHGQGVMAEAFFGQGTRLTVV.

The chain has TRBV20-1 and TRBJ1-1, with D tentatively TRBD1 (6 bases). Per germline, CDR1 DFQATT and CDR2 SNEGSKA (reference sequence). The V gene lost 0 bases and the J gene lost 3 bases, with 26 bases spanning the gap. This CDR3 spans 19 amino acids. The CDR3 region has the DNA TGCAGTGCTAGAGATCTAAGAATAGCGGCGGCTGGGGGGCACACTGAAGCTTTCTTT. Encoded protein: CSARDLRIAAAGGHTEAFF.

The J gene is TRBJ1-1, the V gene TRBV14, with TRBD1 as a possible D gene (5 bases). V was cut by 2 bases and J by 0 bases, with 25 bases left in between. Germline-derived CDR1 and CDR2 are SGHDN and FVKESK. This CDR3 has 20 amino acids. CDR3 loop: CASSQFSRPWGGIMNTEAFF. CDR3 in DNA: TGTGCCAGCAGCCAATTCTCGCGCCCGTGGGGGGGTATTATGAACACTGAAGCTTTCTTT.

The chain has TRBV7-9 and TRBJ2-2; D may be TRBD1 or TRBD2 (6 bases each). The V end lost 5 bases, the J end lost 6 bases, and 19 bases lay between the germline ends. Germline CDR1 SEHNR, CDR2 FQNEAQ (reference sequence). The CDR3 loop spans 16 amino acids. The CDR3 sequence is CASSRGRVLVPGELFF. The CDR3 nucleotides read TGTGCCAGCAGCCGGGGGCGTGTTTTGGTCCCCGGGGAGCTGTTTTTT.

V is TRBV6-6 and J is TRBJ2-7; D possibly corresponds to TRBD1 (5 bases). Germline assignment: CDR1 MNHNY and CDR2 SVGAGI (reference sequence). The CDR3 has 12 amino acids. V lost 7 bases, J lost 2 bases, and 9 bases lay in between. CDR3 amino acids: CASKMGPYEQYF. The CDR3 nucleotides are TGTGCCAGCAAGATGGGGCCCTACGAGCAGTACTTC.

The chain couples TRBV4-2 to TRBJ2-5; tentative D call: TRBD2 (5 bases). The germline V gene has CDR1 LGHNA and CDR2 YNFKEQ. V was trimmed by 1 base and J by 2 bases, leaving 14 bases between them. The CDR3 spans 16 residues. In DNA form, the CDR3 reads TGTGCCAGCAGCCAAGGAGTCTCGAGCGGACAAGAGACCCAGTACTTC. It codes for CASSQGVSSGQETQYF.

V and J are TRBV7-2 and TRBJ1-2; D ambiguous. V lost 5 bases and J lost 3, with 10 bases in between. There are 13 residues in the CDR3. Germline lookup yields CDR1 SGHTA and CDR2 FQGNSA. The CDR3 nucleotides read TGTGCCAGCAGCCTCGGGAGTCACTATGGCTACACCTTC. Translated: CASSLGSHYGYTF.

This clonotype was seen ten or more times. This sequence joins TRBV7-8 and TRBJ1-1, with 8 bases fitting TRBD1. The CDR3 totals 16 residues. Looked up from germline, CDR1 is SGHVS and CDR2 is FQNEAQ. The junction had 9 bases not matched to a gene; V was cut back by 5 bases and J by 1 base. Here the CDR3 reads CASSPRRDRQNTEAFF. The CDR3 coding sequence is TGTGCCAGCAGCCCAAGAAGGGACAGGCAGAACACTGAAGCTTTCTTT. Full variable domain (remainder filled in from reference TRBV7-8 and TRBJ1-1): GAGVSQSPRYKVAKRGQDVALRCDPISGHVSLFWYQQALGQGPEFLTYFQNEAQLDKSGLPSDRFFAERPEGSVSTLKIQRTQQEDSAVYLCASSPRRDRQNTEAFFGQGTRLTVV.

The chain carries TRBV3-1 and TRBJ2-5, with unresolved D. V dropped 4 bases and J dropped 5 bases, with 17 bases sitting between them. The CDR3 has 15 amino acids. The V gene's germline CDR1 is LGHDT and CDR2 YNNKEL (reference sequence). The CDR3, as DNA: TGTGCCAGCAGCCTCCTTTCGGGCTTGGGGGAGACCCAGTACTTC. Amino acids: CASSLLSGLGETQYF.

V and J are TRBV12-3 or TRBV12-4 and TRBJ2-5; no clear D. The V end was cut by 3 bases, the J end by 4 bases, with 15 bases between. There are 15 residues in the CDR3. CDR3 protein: CASSFSRQLIETQYF. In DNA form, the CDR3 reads TGTGCCAGCAGTTTTAGCAGGCAATTGATAGAGACCCAGTACTTC.

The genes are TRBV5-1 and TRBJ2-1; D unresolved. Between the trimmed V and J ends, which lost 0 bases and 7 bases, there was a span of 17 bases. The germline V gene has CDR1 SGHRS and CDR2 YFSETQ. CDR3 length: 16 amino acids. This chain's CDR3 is CASSLAATRPYNEQFF. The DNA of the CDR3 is TGCGCCAGCAGCTTGGCCGCGACCCGTCCGTATAATGAGCAGTTCTTC.

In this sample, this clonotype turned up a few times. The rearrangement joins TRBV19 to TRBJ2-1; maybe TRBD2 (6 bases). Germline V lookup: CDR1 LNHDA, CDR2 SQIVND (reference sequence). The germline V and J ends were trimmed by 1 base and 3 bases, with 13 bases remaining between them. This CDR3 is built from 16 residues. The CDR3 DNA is TGTGCCAGTAGTATAGCGGGAGATTTCCACTACAATGAGCAGTTCTTC. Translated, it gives CASSIAGDFHYNEQFF.

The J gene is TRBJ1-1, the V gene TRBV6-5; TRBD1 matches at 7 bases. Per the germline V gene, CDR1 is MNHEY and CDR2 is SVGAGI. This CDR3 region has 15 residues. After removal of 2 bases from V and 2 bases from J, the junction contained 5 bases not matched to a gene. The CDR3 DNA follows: TGTGCCAGCAGTTACGGGGGACAGCCAAACACTGAAGCTTTCTTT. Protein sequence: CASSYGGQPNTEAFF.